These 8 T cell receptor beta chains came from one sample sequenced in a study of regulatory T cells in long-lasting Graves disease. With iRepertoire HTBI primers and Arm-PCR of CDR3 regions, TCR beta libraries were built. TCRdb reprocessed the multiplex PCR reads with MiXCR, giving one entry per CDR3 protein. The repertoire has hundreds of thousands of distinct CDR3 sequences, approximately 22% of them found once; the top ten carry around 12%. Time point: persistent/refractory GD, antithyroid drugs over 5 years with positive TRAb. RNA extracted from PBMCs served as the sequencing template. The input for sequencing was peripheral blood mononuclear cells (PBMCs), taken when the disease was refractory, from a patient treated with antithyroid drugs. Every receptor here comes from a female donor with Graves disease.

This clonotype was seen repeatedly, ten times or more. The rearrangement uses TRBV28 and TRBJ1-5, with D uncertain. CDR3 length equals 16 residues. Germline CDR1 and CDR2: MDHEN and SYDVKM. V lost 5 bases, J lost 4 bases, and 18 bases lay in between. The CDR3, as DNA: TGTGCCAGCAGTCTCCGCCTCGGAAAAGGGAATCAGCCCCAGCATTTT. It is translated as CASSLRLGKGNQPQHF.

This clonotype was counted at least ten times. The chain recombines TRBV28 with TRBJ1-4; 9 bases align to TRBD1. Germline trimming cut 0 bases from V and 7 bases from J; bases unmatched to any gene: 3. Germline V gene sequence: CDR1 MDHEN, CDR2 SYDVKM. The CDR3 covers 15 residues. The CDR3, as DNA: TGTGCCAGCAGTTTATGGGGACAGGGAAGTGAAAAACTGTTTTTT. Its translation: CASSLWGQGSEKLFF.

V is TRBV19 and J is TRBJ2-1; TRBD2 aligns across 8 bases. Germline V gives CDR1 LNHDA, CDR2 SQIVND (reference sequence). The CDR3 has 15 residues. V lost 7 bases, J lost 10 bases, and 15 bases stayed unmatched. The CDR3 bases are TGTGCCAGTACCGCTAACGGGGGGGCCTCCAGGGAGCAGTTCTTC. It codes for CASTANGGASREQFF.

This clonotype was picked up many times. This chain connects TRBV6-2 or TRBV6-3 to TRBJ2-5; D unclear. Germline V CDR1 and CDR2: MNHEY, SVGEGT. The length of the CDR3 is 13 residues. V was trimmed by 4 bases and J by 5 bases, leaving 11 bases between them. DNA of the CDR3: TGTGCCAGCAGTTCCCTCTCCCGGGAGACCCAGTACTTC. Translating gives CASSSLSRETQYF.

Worth noting for this clonotype: This clone may be a read error of a much larger clone one base away. The chain is built from TRBV20-1 and TRBJ1-1; no reliable D call. V lost 3 bases and J 4 bases, leaving 9 bases between the germline ends. Germline V gene data show CDR1 as DFQATT and CDR2 as SNEGSKA (reference sequence). This CDR3 is built from 12 residues. CDR3 amino acids: CSARDLSTEAFF. CDR3 DNA sequence: TGCAGTGCTAGGGACCTGAGCACTGAAGCTTTCTTT.

V and J are TRBV5-1 and TRBJ2-7, with 10 bases aligning to TRBD1. Trimming at V came to 2 bases and at J to 4 bases, leaving 6 bases not matched to a gene. The CDR3 is 15 residues long. Germline CDR1 reads SGHRS; CDR2 reads YFSETQ. The CDR3 spells CASSLGQGVLYEQYF. CDR3 bases: TGCGCCAGCAGCTTAGGACAGGGGGTTTTGTACGAGCAGTACTTC.

The rearrangement joins TRBV7-2 to TRBJ1-6; 9 bases map to TRBD1. The CDR3 is 15 residues long. The trim removed 4 bases at V and 9 bases at J, leaving 7 bases unmatched. From germline, CDR1 is SGHTA and CDR2 FQGNSA. The CDR3 sequence: CASSSPGQGTSPLHF. The DNA of the CDR3 is TGTGCCAGCAGCTCTCCGGGACAGGGAACTTCACCCCTCCACTTT.

This clonotype was seen many times. The V and J genes are TRBV18 and TRBJ1-1, with D uncertain. The CDR3 sequence is 14 residues long. The germline V and J ends were trimmed by 5 bases and 5 bases, with 15 bases remaining between them. Germline CDR1 and CDR2: KGHSH and LQKENI. CDR3 nucleotides: TGTGCCAGCTCATCGGACCCGAGAAGAACTGAAGCTTTCTTT. It translates to CASSSDPRRTEAFF.